This TCR beta chain comes out of a study of blood T cells in healthy people across ages. Study-wide findings and caveats: Compared with aged donors, long-lived donors showed fewer expanded clones, suggesting selection.

Through a sample-barcoded 5' primer and a J-beta primer mix, a second PCR was run for 7 to 11 cycles. TCRdb called the 5' RACE reads again in MiXCR, with one record for every CDR3 protein. The table shows hundreds of thousands of distinct CDR3 sequences, with approximately 40% occurring only once. As to this clonotype: Its antigen is still unknown. The junction shows a germline mismatch at one end, possibly a read error.

This CDR3 region has 14 residues. Germline V gives CDR1 SGHDN, CDR2 FVKESK. The TCR was taken from a man older than 75 in good health. The genes are TRBV14 and TRBJ2-7; D remains ambiguous. Material for sequencing was blood. DNA for the CDR3: TGTGCCAGCAGCCACCGGTCCGGGTCCTCCGAGCAGTACTTC. Protein product: CASSHRSGSSEQYF.